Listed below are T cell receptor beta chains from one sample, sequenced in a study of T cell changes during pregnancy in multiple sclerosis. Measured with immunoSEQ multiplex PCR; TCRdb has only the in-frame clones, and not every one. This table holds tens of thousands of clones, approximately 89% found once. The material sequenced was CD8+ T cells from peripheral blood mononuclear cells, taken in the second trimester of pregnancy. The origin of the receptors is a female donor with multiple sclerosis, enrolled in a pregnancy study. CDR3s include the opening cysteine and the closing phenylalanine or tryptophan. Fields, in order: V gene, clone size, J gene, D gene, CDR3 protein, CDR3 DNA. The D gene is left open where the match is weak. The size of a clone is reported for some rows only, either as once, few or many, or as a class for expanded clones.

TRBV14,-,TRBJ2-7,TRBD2,CASSQETGGRYEQYF,TGTGCCAGCAGCCAAGAAACGGGGGGGCGCTACGAGCAGTACTTC
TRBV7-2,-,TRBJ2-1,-,CASSLSRGYNEQFF,TGTGCCAGCAGCTTATCCAGGGGCTACAATGAGCAGTTCTTC
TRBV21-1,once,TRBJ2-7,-,CASSTGTSGRGEQYF,TGTGCCAGCAGCACTGGGACTAGCGGGAGGGGCGAGCAGTACTTC
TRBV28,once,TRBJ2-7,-,CASSRRYEQYF,TGTGCCAGCAGCCGCCGGTACGAGCAGTACTTC
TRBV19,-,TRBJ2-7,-,CASSIGGDGTYEQYF,TGTGCCAGTAGTATAGGCGGGGACGGAACCTACGAGCAGTACTTC
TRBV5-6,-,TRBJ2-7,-,CASSQARGEQYF,TGTGCCAGCAGCCAGGCCCGGGGGGAGCAGTACTTC
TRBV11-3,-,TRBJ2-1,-,CASSHPQGDSYNEQFF,TGTGCCAGCAGCCATCCACAGGGAGACTCCTACAATGAGCAGTTCTTC
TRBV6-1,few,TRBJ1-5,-,CASSEEVAGNQPQHF,TGTGCCAGCAGTGAAGAAGTGGCAGGGAATCAGCCCCAGCATTTT
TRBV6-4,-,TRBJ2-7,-,CASTHIRIPAFYEQYF,TGTGCCAGCACCCACATCAGGATACCGGCGTTCTACGAGCAGTACTTC
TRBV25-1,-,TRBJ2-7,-,CASSARTRAYEQYF,TGTGCCAGCAGTGCCCGGACAAGGGCCTACGAGCAGTACTTC
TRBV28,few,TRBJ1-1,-,CASSLGGVPTEAFF,TGTGCCAGCAGTTTAGGGGGGGTCCCCACTGAAGCTTTCTTT
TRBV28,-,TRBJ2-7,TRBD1,CASSTGTVSYEQYF,TGTGCCAGCAGTACCGGGACAGTTTCCTACGAGCAGTACTTC
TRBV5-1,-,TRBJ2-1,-,CASSLDIFSYNEQFF,TGCGCCAGCAGCTTGGACATATTCTCCTACAATGAGCAGTTCTTC
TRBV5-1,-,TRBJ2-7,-,CASSFGTGHYEQYF,TGCGCCAGCAGCTTCGGGACGGGACACTACGAGCAGTACTTC
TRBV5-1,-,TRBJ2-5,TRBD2,CASSLRSQREYQETQYF,TGCGCCAGCAGCTTGCGGTCCCAGCGGGAGTACCAAGAGACCCAGTACTTC
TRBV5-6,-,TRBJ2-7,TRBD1,CASSFIGGVHEQYF,TGTGCCAGCAGCTTCATAGGGGGCGTCCACGAGCAGTACTTC
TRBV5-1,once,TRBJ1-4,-,CASSRRTATNEKLFF,TGCGCCAGCAGTCGGCGGACAGCAACTAATGAAAAACTGTTTTTT
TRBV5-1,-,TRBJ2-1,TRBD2,CASSLDVVLGEGLSNEQFF,TGCGCCAGCAGCTTGGATGTAGTGTTGGGGGAGGGCCTTTCAAATGAGCAGTTCTTC
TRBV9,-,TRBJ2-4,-,CASSVVPTDIQYF,TGTGCCAGCAGCGTAGTCCCGACAGACATTCAGTACTTC
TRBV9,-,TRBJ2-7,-,CASSPGPGSSYEQYF,TGTGCCAGCAGCCCCGGACCCGGGAGCTCCTACGAGCAGTACTTC
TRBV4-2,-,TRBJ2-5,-,CASSQGEQGGRETQYF,TGTGCCAGCAGCCAAGGTGAACAGGGGGGGAGAGAGACCCAGTACTTC
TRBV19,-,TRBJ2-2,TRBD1,CASSRQGEYTGELFF,TGTGCCAGTAGTCGACAGGGGGAGTACACCGGGGAGCTGTTTTTT
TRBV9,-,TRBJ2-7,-,CASSVGPTGLIYEQYF,TGTGCCAGCAGCGTAGGCCCCACAGGGCTAATCTACGAGCAGTACTTC
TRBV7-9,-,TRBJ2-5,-,CASSPSALDPAQYF,TGTGCCAGCAGCCCCAGTGCTCTCGATCCAGCCCAGTACTTC
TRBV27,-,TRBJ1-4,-,CASSPQGLPEKLFF,TGTGCCAGCAGTCCCCAGGGTTTGCCTGAAAAACTGTTTTTT
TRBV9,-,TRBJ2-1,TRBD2,CASSPDGTSGSYNEQFF,TGTGCCAGCAGCCCCGACGGGACTAGCGGGAGCTACAATGAGCAGTTCTTC
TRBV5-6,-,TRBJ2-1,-,CASSLVGIHEQFF,TGTGCCAGCAGCTTGGTCGGGATCCACGAGCAGTTCTTC
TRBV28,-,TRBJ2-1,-,CASSLLAEIGGNEQFF,TGTGCCAGCAGTTTATTGGCGGAGATAGGGGGCAATGAGCAGTTCTTC
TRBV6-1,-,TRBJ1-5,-,CASSEVSGARQPQHF,TGTGCCAGCAGTGAAGTATCAGGGGCGCGTCAGCCCCAGCATTTT
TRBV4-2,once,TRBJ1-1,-,CASSQGAGGISTEAFF,TGTGCCAGCAGCCAAGGGGCTGGGGGCATAAGCACTGAAGCTTTCTTT
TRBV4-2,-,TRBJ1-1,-,CASSQQTANTEAFF,TGTGCCAGCAGCCAGCAGACAGCGAACACTGAAGCTTTCTTT
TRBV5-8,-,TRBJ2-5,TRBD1,CASSLVDRGWETQYF,TGTGCCAGCAGCTTGGTGGACAGGGGTTGGGAAACCCAGTACTTC
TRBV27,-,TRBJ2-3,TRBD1,CASSPRPGGRADTQYF,TGTGCCAGCAGTCCTCGCCCAGGGGGCAGAGCAGATACGCAGTATTTT
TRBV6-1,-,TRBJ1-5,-,CASPGLGDQPQHF,TGTGCCAGCCCAGGTCTGGGTGATCAGCCCCAGCATTTT
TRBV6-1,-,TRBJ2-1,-,CASSEQGGTSNEQFF,TGTGCCAGCAGTGAACAGGGTGGCACAAGCAATGAGCAGTTCTTC
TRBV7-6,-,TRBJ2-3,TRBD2,CASSHSGGALDTQYF,TGTGCCAGCAGTCATAGCGGGGGGGCTCTAGATACGCAGTATTTT
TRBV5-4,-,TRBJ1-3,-,CASSAYRDNTIYF,TGTGCCAGCAGCGCCTACAGGGACAACACCATATATTTT
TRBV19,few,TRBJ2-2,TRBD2,CAVQLAGENTGELFF,TGTGCCGTTCAGCTAGCGGGAGAGAACACCGGGGAGCTGTTTTTT
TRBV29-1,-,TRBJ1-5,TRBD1,CSAATGGGQPQHF,TGCAGCGCCGCGACAGGGGGTGGGCAGCCCCAGCATTTT
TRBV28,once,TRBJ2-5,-,CASSLLANEETQYF,TGTGCCAGCAGTTTACTAGCGAATGAAGAGACCCAGTACTTC
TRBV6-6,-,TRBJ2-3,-,CASSTQADTQYF,TGTGCCAGCTCGACCCAGGCAGATACGCAGTATTTT
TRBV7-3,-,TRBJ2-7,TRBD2,CASSSGAGGEQYF,TGTGCCAGCAGCTCCGGAGCGGGAGGGGAGCAGTACTTC